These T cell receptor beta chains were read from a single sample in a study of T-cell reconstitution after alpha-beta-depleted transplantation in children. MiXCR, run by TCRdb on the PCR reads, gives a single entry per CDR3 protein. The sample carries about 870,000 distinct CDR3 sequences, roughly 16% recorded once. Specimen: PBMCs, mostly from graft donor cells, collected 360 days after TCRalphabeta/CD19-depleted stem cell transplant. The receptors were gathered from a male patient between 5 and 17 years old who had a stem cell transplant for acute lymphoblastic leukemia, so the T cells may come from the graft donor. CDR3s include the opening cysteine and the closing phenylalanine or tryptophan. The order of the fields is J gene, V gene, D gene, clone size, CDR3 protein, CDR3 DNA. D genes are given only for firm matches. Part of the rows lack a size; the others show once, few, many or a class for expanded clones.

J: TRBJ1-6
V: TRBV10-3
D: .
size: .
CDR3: CAIRDSGNSPLHF
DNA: TGTGCCATTCGGGACTCTGGGAATTCACCCCTCCACTTT

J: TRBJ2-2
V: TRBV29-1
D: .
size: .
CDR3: CSPRGRTEKHNTGELFF
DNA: TGCAGTCCCCGGGGAAGGACAGAGAAACATAACACCGGGGAGCTGTTTTTT

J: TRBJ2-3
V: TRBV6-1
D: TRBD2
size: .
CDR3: CASSPSIGLAGMADTQYF
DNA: TGTGCCAGCAGTCCATCAATCGGACTAGCGGGAATGGCAGATACGCAGTATTTT

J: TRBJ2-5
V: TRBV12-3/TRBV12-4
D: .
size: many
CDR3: CASSWRGESETQYF
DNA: TGTGCCAGCAGTTGGCGAGGGGAGTCGGAGACCCAGTACTTC

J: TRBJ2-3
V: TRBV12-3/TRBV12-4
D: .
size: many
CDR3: CASSFTANTDTQYF
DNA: TGTGCCAGCAGTTTTACAGCGAACACAGATACGCAGTATTTT

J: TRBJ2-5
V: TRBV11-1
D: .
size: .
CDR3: CASSATTQETQYF
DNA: TGTGCCAGCAGCGCGACAACCCAAGAGACCCAGTACTTC

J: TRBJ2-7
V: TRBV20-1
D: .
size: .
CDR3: CSAREPGRPSSYEQYF
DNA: TGCAGTGCTAGAGAACCGGGACGACCGAGCTCCTACGAGCAGTACTTC

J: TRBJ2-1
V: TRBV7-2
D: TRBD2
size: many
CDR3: CASSQASGSSYNEQFF
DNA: TGTGCCAGCAGCCAAGCAAGCGGGAGCTCCTACAATGAGCAGTTCTTC

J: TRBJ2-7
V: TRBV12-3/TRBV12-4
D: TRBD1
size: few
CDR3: CASRQGATYEQYF
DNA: TGTGCCAGCAGGCAGGGGGCAACCTACGAGCAGTACTTC

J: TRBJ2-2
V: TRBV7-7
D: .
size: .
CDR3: CASSPRGGGNTGELFF
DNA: TGTGCCAGCAGCCCGCGTGGGGGCGGGAACACCGGGGAGCTGTTTTTT

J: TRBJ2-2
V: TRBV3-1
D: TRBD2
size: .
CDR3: CASSFGLAGVAGELFF
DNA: TGTGCCAGCAGCTTTGGACTAGCGGGAGTGGCCGGGGAGCTGTTTTTT

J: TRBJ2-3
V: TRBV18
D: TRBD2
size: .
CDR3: CASSPPGLAGGPDTQYF
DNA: TGTGCCAGCTCACCACCGGGACTAGCGGGAGGGCCGGATACGCAGTATTTT

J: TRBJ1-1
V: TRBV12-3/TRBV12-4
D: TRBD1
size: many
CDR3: CASTLDRANTEAFF
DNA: TGTGCCAGCACCCTTGACAGGGCGAACACTGAAGCTTTCTTT

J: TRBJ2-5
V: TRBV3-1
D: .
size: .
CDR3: CASSQVPGRQDDTQYF
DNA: TGTGCCAGCAGCCAAGTGCCAGGCCGACAAGATGACACCCAGTACTTC

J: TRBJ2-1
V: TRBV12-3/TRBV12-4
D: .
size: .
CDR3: CASSKLAYNEQFF
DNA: TGTGCCAGCAGTAAACTAGCTTACAATGAGCAGTTCTTC

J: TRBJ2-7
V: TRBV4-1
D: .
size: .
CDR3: CASSQGWRVPYEQYF
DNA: TGCGCCAGCAGCCAAGGTTGGCGGGTCCCCTACGAGCAGTACTTC

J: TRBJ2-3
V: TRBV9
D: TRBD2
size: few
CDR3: CASNLGGLAGLMDTQYF
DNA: TGTGCCAGCAACCTAGGGGGGCTAGCGGGCCTAATGGATACGCAGTATTTT

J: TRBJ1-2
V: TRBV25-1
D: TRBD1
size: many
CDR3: CASSELGTASGYTF
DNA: TGTGCCAGCAGTGAACTCGGGACAGCGTCTGGCTACACCTTC

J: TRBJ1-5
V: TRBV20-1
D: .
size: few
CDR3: CSARDRGKGNQPQHF
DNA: TGCAGTGCTAGAGATCGAGGGAAAGGGAATCAGCCCCAGCATTTT

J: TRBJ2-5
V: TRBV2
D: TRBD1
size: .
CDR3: CASSAGGLRETQYF
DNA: TGTGCCAGCAGTGCAGGGGGCTTACGGGAGACCCAGTACTTC

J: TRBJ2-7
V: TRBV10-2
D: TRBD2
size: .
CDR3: CASRRRSGRDSYEQYF
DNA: TGCGCCAGCAGGAGAAGGAGCGGGAGGGATTCCTACGAGCAGTACTTC

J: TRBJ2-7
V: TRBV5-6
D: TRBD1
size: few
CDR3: CASSPVYRGFGYEQYF
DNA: TGTGCCAGCAGCCCGGTTTACAGGGGATTTGGCTACGAGCAGTACTTC

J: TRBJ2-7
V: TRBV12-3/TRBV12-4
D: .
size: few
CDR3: CASRDVSHEQYF
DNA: TGTGCCAGCAGGGACGTTTCGCACGAGCAGTACTTC

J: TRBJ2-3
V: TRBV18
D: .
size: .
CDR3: CASSPDGLLTDTQYF
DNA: TGTGCCAGCTCACCCGACGGACTACTCACAGATACGCAGTATTTT

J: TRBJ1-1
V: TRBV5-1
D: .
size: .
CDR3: CASSFTGTGEAFF
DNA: TGCGCCAGCAGCTTTACAGGGACGGGTGAAGCTTTCTTT

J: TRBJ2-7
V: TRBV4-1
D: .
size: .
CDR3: CASSQGVQHYEQYF
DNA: TGCGCCAGCAGCCAAGGGGTACAGCATTACGAGCAGTACTTC

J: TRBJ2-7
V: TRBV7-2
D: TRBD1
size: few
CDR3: CASSLTGAPSYEQYF
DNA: TGTGCCAGCAGCTTAACAGGGGCGCCCTCCTACGAGCAGTACTTC